The 24 T cell receptor beta chains below all came from one sample that was sequenced in a study of technical replicates of blood from several donors. Here immunoSEQ multiplex PCR was the method, and the copy in TCRdb shows in-frame clones only, minus some. The sample shows 35,000 to 50,000 clones, around 96% of them seen only once. Material for sequencing was T cells isolated from PBMCs. Receptors were obtained from a human donor in good health.

The J gene is TRBJ1-2, the V gene TRBV6-5; no clear D gene. The CDR3 is 14 amino acids. Germline values: CDR1 MNHEY, CDR2 SVGAGI. Trimming cost V 0 bases and J 5 bases, with 10 bases left between them. In DNA form, the CDR3 reads TGTGCCAGCAGTTACTCGACGCCGGGTTATGGCTACACCTTC. This translates into CASSYSTPGYGYTF.

The chain employs TRBV19 and TRBJ1-5; 7 bases fit TRBD1. There are 13 residues in the CDR3. The V gene end was trimmed by 5 bases and the J gene end by 5 bases; junction bases not matched to a gene: 3. Germline lookup yields CDR1 LNHDA and CDR2 SQIVND (reference sequence). The CDR3 is CASSRDSDQPQHF. The CDR3, as DNA: TGTGCCAGTAGTCGGGACAGTGATCAGCCCCAGCATTTT.

This chain links TRBV9 with TRBJ1-5, with D unclear. With 0 bases removed from V and 5 bases from J, the gap between germline ends came to 6 bases. Germline V gene data show CDR1 as SGDLS and CDR2 as YYNGEE. CDR3 length: 13 residues. The CDR3 here is CASSVDPDQPQHF. The CDR3 bases are TGTGCCAGCAGCGTAGATCCGGATCAGCCCCAGCATTTT. Full variable domain (rest looked up from reference TRBV9 and TRBJ1-5): DSGVTQTPKHLITATGQRVTLRCSPRSGDLSVYWYQQSLDQGLQFLIQYYNGEERAKGNILERFSAQQFPDLHSELNLSSLELGDSALYFCASSVDPDQPQHFGDGTRLSIL.

The CDR3 DNA follows: TGCAGCGTCGAGGAGCGGGAGACCCACGAGCAGTACTTC. Translating it yields CSVEERETHEQYF. The chain couples TRBV29-1 to TRBJ2-5, with TRBD2 matching over 8 bases. The J call may be wrong; the DNA end is better matched by TRBJ2-7. This CDR3 region has 13 residues. Germline-derived CDR1 and CDR2 are SQVTM and ANQGSEA.

The V and J genes are TRBV2 and TRBJ1-2, with unresolved D. The CDR3 has 15 amino acids. V shed 8 bases and J shed 4 bases, with 20 bases lying between them. Germline V lookup: CDR1 SNHLY, CDR2 FYNNEI. CDR3 sequence reads: CASDIEPFGSYGYTF. CDR3 bases: TGTGCCAGCGATATCGAGCCCTTCGGGTCCTATGGCTACACCTTC. Variable domain in full (rest from reference TRBV2 and TRBJ1-2): EPEVTQTPSHQVTQMGQEVILRCVPISNHLYFYWYRQILGQKVEFLVSFYNNEISEKSEIFDDQFSVERPDGSNFTLKIRSTKLEDSAMYFCASDIEPFGSYGYTFGSGTRLTVV.

V and J are TRBV7-9 and TRBJ1-1; D perhaps matches TRBD1 (5 bases). Between the trimmed V and J ends, which lost 1 base and 8 bases, there was a span of 14 bases. This CDR3 comprises 14 residues. Germline loops: CDR1 SEHNR, CDR2 FQNEAQ (reference sequence). This chain's CDR3 is CASSLVTGWGEAFF. In DNA, the CDR3 is TGTGCCAGCAGCTTAGTTACAGGTTGGGGAGAAGCTTTCTTT.

CDR3 bases: TGTGCCAGCAGCGGGGACTCCGCCCCCTACGAGCAGTACTTC. This codes for CASSGDSAPYEQYF. The V and J genes are TRBV9 and TRBJ2-7; tentatively, D is TRBD2 (6 bases). Germline V gene lookup returns CDR1 SGDLS and CDR2 YYNGEE. The CDR3 contains 14 residues. The V end lost 3 bases, the J end lost 2 bases, and 12 bases lay between the germline ends.

The CDR3 is CAWSVGGDGTEAFF. In DNA form, the CDR3 reads TGTGCCTGGAGTGTTGGGGGCGATGGCACTGAAGCTTTCTTT. The chain couples TRBV30 to TRBJ1-1; maybe TRBD1 (6 bases). Germline values: CDR1 GTSNPN, CDR2 SVGIG (reference sequence). V dropped 0 bases and J dropped 4 bases, with 12 bases sitting between them. The CDR3 is 14 amino acids.

The V call is TRBV2, the J call TRBJ2-3; 10 nucleotides line up with TRBD2. The germline V gene has CDR1 SNHLY and CDR2 FYNNEI. V was pared by 6 bases and J by 4 bases, with 10 bases of the junction left unmatched. This CDR3 is built from 16 residues. CDR3 coding DNA: TGTGCCAGCAGGGAATCTAGCGGGAGACCCCCAGATACGCAGTATTTT. Amino acid sequence: CASRESSGRPPDTQYF.

The rearrangement links TRBV4-1 to TRBJ2-3, with 7 bases fitting TRBD2. V dropped 5 bases and J dropped 0; count of bases not matched to a gene: 11. This CDR3 has 17 residues. CDR1 is MGHRA, CDR2 YSYEKL, per germline. The CDR3: CASSWSSSGQSTDTQYF. CDR3 nucleotides: TGCGCCAGCAGCTGGAGCTCTAGCGGACAAAGCACAGATACGCAGTATTTT.

V usage is TRBV9 and J usage is TRBJ2-7, with 15 bases fitting TRBD2. V shed 3 bases and J 5 bases; nucleotides not matched to a gene: 3. Germline-derived CDR1 and CDR2 are SGDLS and YYNGEE. The CDR3 has 15 amino acids. CDR3: CASSEGLAGGHEQYF. For the CDR3, the DNA is TGTGCCAGCAGCGAGGGACTAGCGGGAGGTCACGAGCAGTACTTC.

The chain recombines TRBV29-1 with TRBJ2-7; D is unclear. The CDR3 totals 14 residues. Germline CDR1 reads SQVTM; CDR2 reads ANQGSEA. The V end was cut by 2 bases, the J end by 0 bases, with 11 bases between. The CDR3 loop is CSVEIQPDSYEQYF. CDR3 sequence (DNA): TGCAGCGTTGAAATACAGCCTGACTCCTACGAGCAGTACTTC.

The chain joins TRBV30 to TRBJ2-1; 14 bases map to TRBD2. Germline V gives CDR1 GTSNPN, CDR2 SVGIG (reference sequence). Trimming at V came to 3 bases and at J to 9 bases, leaving 13 bases not matched to a gene. CDR3 length: 17 amino acids. CDR3 amino acids: CAWRGPGLAGAKGEQFF. CDR3 nucleotides: TGTGCCTGGAGAGGCCCGGGACTAGCGGGAGCTAAGGGTGAGCAGTTCTTC. Full variable domain (rest looked up from reference TRBV30 and TRBJ2-1): SQTIHQWPATLVQPVGSPLSLECTVEGTSNPNLYWYRQAAGRGLQLLFYSVGIGQISSEVPQNLSASRPQDRQFILSSKKLLLSDSGFYLCAWRGPGLAGAKGEQFFGPGTRLTVL.

This clone was recorded once. The V call is TRBV19, the J call TRBJ1-5; D remains ambiguous. Germline CDR1 is LNHDA and CDR2 is SQIVND (reference sequence). The V end was cut by 6 bases, the J end by 0 bases, with 18 bases between. The CDR3 has 17 amino acids. The CDR3 sequence is CASRRGLDLFSNQPQHF. DNA of the CDR3: TGTGCCAGTAGACGAGGACTAGACCTTTTTAGCAATCAGCCCCAGCATTTT.

J is TRBJ2-1 and V is TRBV4-1; 15 bases are a match to TRBD2. Germline lookup yields CDR1 MGHRA and CDR2 YSYEKL. This CDR3 is 17 amino acids long. V lost 0 bases, J lost 10 bases, and 7 bases stayed unmatched. Here the CDR3 DNA reads TGCGCCAGCAGCCAAGACCCCTCCGGGACTAGCGGGAGGGAGCAGTTCTTC. Protein sequence: CASSQDPSGTSGREQFF.

The rearrangement joins TRBV7-2 to TRBJ1-2; D is possibly TRBD1 (5 bases). Between the trimmed V and J ends, which lost 10 bases and 4 bases, there was a span of 16 bases. CDR1 and CDR2 from the germline V gene are SGHTA and FQGNSA. The CDR3 totals 13 residues. The CDR3 nucleotides are TGTGCCATCCATACAGGCCTAAGCTATGGCTACACCTTC. It yields the protein CAIHTGLSYGYTF.

This chain links TRBV9 with TRBJ2-1, with D maybe TRBD1 (5 bases). Germline CDR1 reads SGDLS; CDR2 reads YYNGEE. The length of the CDR3 is 14 residues. Trimming cost V 0 bases and J 4 bases, with 8 bases left between them. As DNA, the CDR3 is TGTGCCAGCAGCGTAGTATCAGGGTACAATGAGCAGTTCTTC. It translates to CASSVVSGYNEQFF.

V is TRBV7-3 and J is TRBJ2-2; 10 positions match TRBD2. The CDR3 sequence is 15 residues long. Germline values: CDR1 SGHTA, CDR2 FQGTGA. Trimming cost V 5 bases and J 7 bases; bases outside gene matches: 7. The CDR3 DNA sequence: TGTGCCAGCAGCCTACTAGCGGGAACTCGCGGGGAGCTGTTTTTT. Its translation: CASSLLAGTRGELFF. Combining the CDR3 with reference TRBV7-3 and TRBJ2-2 gives the whole variable domain GAGVSQTPSNKVTEKGKYVELRCDPISGHTALYWYRQSLGQGPEFLIYFQGTGAADDSGLPNDRFFAVRPEGSVSTLKIQRTERGDSAVYLCASSLLAGTRGELFFGEGSRLTVL.

The gene calls are TRBV6-5 and TRBJ2-7, with D unresolved. Germline assignment: CDR1 MNHEY and CDR2 SVGAGI. V was clipped by 2 bases and J by 2 bases, with 13 bases between them. The CDR3 contains 15 residues. The CDR3 loop is CASSYPLGRTYEQYF. CDR3 DNA: TGTGCCAGCAGTTACCCCTTGGGCAGGACCTACGAGCAGTACTTC.

This clone was seen only once. V and J are TRBV29-1 and TRBJ2-3, with D maybe TRBD1 (5 bases). Germline CDR1 and CDR2: SQVTM and ANQGSEA. The V gene lost 4 bases and the J gene lost 2 bases, with 10 bases spanning the gap. This CDR3 has 13 residues. The CDR3 here is CSVALGDTDTQYF. CDR3 in DNA: TGCAGCGTTGCGCTAGGGGACACAGATACGCAGTATTTT.

J is TRBJ2-5 and V is TRBV28; 8 bases are a match to TRBD2. This CDR3 contains 14 residues. The V and J ends lost 3 bases and 5 bases, in that order; junction bases with no gene match: 5. The germline V gene encodes CDR1 MDHEN and CDR2 SYDVKM. CDR3 region: CASSFVAGLETQYF. The DNA of the CDR3 is TGTGCCAGCAGTTTCGTAGCGGGATTGGAGACCCAGTACTTC.

The chain joins TRBV2 to TRBJ1-1, with 7 bases matching TRBD1. Germline V gene data show CDR1 as SNHLY and CDR2 as FYNNEI. This CDR3 region has 16 residues. V lost 7 bases and J lost 2; bases outside the gene matches: 13. CDR3 coding DNA: TGTGCCAGCATAGGGGGCAGGGCTGCCGGTAACACTGAAGCTTTCTTT. As protein: CASIGGRAAGNTEAFF.

This sequence joins TRBV30 and TRBJ2-3; TRBD2 aligns across 12 bases. The CDR3 extends over 13 amino acids. Trimming cost V 7 bases and J 6 bases; bases outside gene matches: 5. The germline CDR1 and CDR2 sequences are GTSNPN and SVGIG (reference sequence). For the CDR3, the DNA is TGTGCCTCCCTAGCGGGAGGGACCGATACGCAGTATTTT. Protein sequence: CASLAGGTDTQYF.

This clone has only one observation. The chain employs TRBV19 and TRBJ2-7; 10 bases align to TRBD1. The CDR3 runs to 15 residues. Germline V lookup: CDR1 LNHDA, CDR2 SQIVND (reference sequence). Germline trimming cut 4 bases from V and 6 bases from J; bases unmatched to any gene: 9. The CDR3 DNA reads TGTGCCAGTAGTACCGGTACCGGGACAGGGGCCGAGCAGTACTTC. This gives the protein CASSTGTGTGAEQYF. Looking up the rest from reference TRBV19 and TRBJ2-7 gives the full variable domain: DGGITQSPKYLFRKEGQNVTLSCEQNLNHDAMYWYRQDPGQGLRLIYYSQIVNDFQKGDIAEGYSVSREKKESFPLTVTSAQKNPTAFYLCASSTGTGTGAEQYFGPGTRLTVT.